The 3 T cell receptor beta chains listed next were all sequenced from one sample in a study of blood T cell repertoires in COVID-19. Repertoires were generated with immunoSEQ multiplex PCR, while TCRdb's copy carries only in-frame clones and drops some. The sample lists around 180,000 clones, over 75% occurring once. The sample taken for sequencing was peripheral blood. The source is a man older than 75 with COVID-19, enrolled during active disease.

The rearrangement links TRBV16 to TRBJ1-4; D is undetermined. The CDR3 runs to 14 residues. Germline V gene lookup returns CDR1 KGHSY and CDR2 FQNENV. V lost 4 bases and J 8 bases, leaving 14 bases between the germline ends. As DNA, the CDR3 is TGTGCCAGCAGCCCGACGCGAAGGAGCGAAAAACTGTTTTTT. Translation: CASSPTRRSEKLFF.

The chain carries TRBV2 and TRBJ2-3; 10 bases fit TRBD2. V lost 6 bases to trimming and J lost 4 bases; unmatched junction nucleotides: 7. The CDR3 is 15 residues long. Germline V lookup: CDR1 SNHLY, CDR2 FYNNEI. In nucleotides, the CDR3 is TGTGCCAGCAGGCCAACTAGCGGGGATGCAGATACGCAGTATTTT. This gives the protein CASRPTSGDADTQYF.

J is TRBJ1-6 and V is TRBV3-1 (or the pseudogene TRBV3-2); maybe TRBD1 (6 bases). The germline CDR1 and CDR2 sequences are LGHDT and YNNKEL (reference sequence). This CDR3 has 14 residues. V was pared by 6 bases and J by 10 bases, with 16 bases between. In DNA form, the CDR3 reads TGTGCCAGCAGTTTTGGGGGGGCGAGCTCACCCCTCCACTTT. Protein product: CASSFGGASSPLHF.